This TCR beta chain derives from a study of T cell repertoires in cytomegalovirus infection. Study in general: Signatures in public TCR beta sequences pointed to both CMV infection and matching HLA type.

TCRdb used MiXCR to reprocess the reads, holding one entry per CDR3 protein. The sample has 550,000 to 850,000 distinct CDR3 sequences; about 30% are singletons. As regards this clonotype: Its antigen is currently unknown.

The material was cultured PBMCs, obtained from culture after CMV antigen stimulation. The sequence derives from a human donor in good health (CMV status not recorded). Some clones in this sample may be carry-over from other donors' samples.

CDR3 sequence (DNA): TGTGCCAGCAGCCAGATTCTAGGACTAGCGGGAAGATTCCAAGAGACCCAGTACTTC. This gives the protein CASSQILGLAGRFQETQYF. The chain links TRBV3-1 to TRBJ2-5; 12 nucleotides match TRBD2. The germline V gene has CDR1 LGHDT and CDR2 YNNKEL (reference sequence). CDR3 size: 19 residues. Trimming took 3 bases from V and 1 from J; bases not matched to a gene: 12.